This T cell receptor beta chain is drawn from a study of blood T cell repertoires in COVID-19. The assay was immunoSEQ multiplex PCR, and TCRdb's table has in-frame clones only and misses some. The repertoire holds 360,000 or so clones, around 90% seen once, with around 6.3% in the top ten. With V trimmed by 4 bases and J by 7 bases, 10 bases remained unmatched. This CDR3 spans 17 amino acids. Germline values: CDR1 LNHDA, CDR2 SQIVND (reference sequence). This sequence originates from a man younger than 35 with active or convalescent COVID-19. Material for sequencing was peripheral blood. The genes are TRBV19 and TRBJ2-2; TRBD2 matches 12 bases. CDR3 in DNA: TGTGCCAGTAGTACCTCTAGCGGGAGGGCCGGGGTCGGGGAGCTGTTTTTT. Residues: CASSTSSGRAGVGELFF.